The clone carrying this TCR beta chain was observed a handful of times. The germline V and J ends were trimmed by 2 bases and 5 bases, with 7 bases remaining between them. CDR1 and CDR2 from the germline V gene are ENHRY and SYGVKD. This CDR3 is built from 13 residues. These data belong to a study of blood T cells in healthy people across ages. Using a J-beta primer mix together with a sample-barcoded 5' primer, a second PCR was run for roughly 6 to 12 cycles. Each CDR3 protein gets one entry after TCRdb re-called the 5' RACE reads with MiXCR. Of about a million distinct CDR3 sequences listed, more than 30% are singletons.

The sequence derives from a man younger than 35 in good health. The chain combines TRBV10-3 with TRBJ1-5; D unclear. Input material: blood. The CDR3 coding sequence is TGTGCCATCAGTGAGGTCGCTGATCAGCCCCAGCATTTT. This codes for CAISEVADQPQHF.